Below, 19 T cell receptor beta chains from the same sample are listed, as sequenced in a study of blood T cell repertoires in COVID-19. Some clones are missing from TCRdb's copy, which holds only in-frame ones; the method was immunoSEQ multiplex PCR. Of 95,000 to 100,000 clones detected, about 84% appear once; the ten largest clones hold approximately 24%. The sequenced sample was peripheral blood. These receptors were obtained from a human donor in a cohort sampled during active COVID-19.

The chain employs TRBV18 and TRBJ2-3, with TRBD2 matching over 7 bases. CDR1 KGHSH and CDR2 LQKENI come from the germline V gene. V lost 1 base, J lost 3 bases, and 4 bases stayed unmatched. This CDR3 comprises 15 residues. CDR3 DNA: TGTGCCAGCTCACCACGTCATAGCGGGACAGATACGCAGTATTTT. Amino acids: CASSPRHSGTDTQYF. Full variable domain (outside the CDR3, taken from reference TRBV18 and TRBJ2-3): NAGVMQNPRHLVRRRGQEARLRCSPMKGHSHVYWYRQLPEEGLKFMVYLQKENIIDESGMPKERFSAEFPKEGPSILRIQQVVRGDSAAYFCASSPRHSGTDTQYFGPGTRLTVL.

The gene calls are TRBV6-2 or TRBV6-3 and TRBJ1-5; D unresolved. Germline CDR1 reads MNHEY; CDR2 reads SVGEGT. The V end lost 2 bases, the J end lost 1 base, and 12 bases lay between the germline ends. The CDR3 totals 16 residues. DNA for the CDR3: TGTGCCAGCAGTTACCGTGAAGGAGTCAGCAATCAGCCCCAGCATTTT. It specifies CASSYREGVSNQPQHF.

This clone was observed a handful of times. The chain combines TRBV5-1 with TRBJ2-3; 10 positions agree with TRBD2. The CDR3 has 21 residues. Per the germline V gene, CDR1 is SGHRS and CDR2 is YFSETQ. V was pared by 5 bases and J by 6 bases, with 27 bases of the junction left unmatched. CDR3 in DNA: TGCGCCAGCAGAGAAGGGACAGCCAGGACTAGCGGAATCCTGGGCCTGGATACGCAGTATTTT. Translated, it gives CASREGTARTSGILGLDTQYF.

This clone is a singleton in its sample. This sequence joins TRBV27 and TRBJ2-7, with a tentative D call TRBD1 (6 bases). The CDR3 runs to 14 residues. From germline, CDR1 is MNHEY and CDR2 SMNVEV (reference sequence). V was trimmed by 0 bases and J by 6 bases, leaving 12 bases between them. In DNA form, the CDR3 reads TGTGCCAGCAGTTTATCGGGGCAGGGGACCGAGCAGTACTTC. Translation: CASSLSGQGTEQYF.

This chain joins TRBV10-2 and TRBJ2-1; D remains unclear. This CDR3 comprises 12 residues. V was pared by 8 bases and J by 3 bases, with 8 bases between. The germline CDR1 and CDR2 sequences are WSHSY and SAAADI. CDR3 nucleotides: TGCGCCAGCCGGTCCCTCTACAATGAGCAGTTCTTC. Protein product: CASRSLYNEQFF.

The V gene is TRBV19, the J gene TRBJ2-1; 12 bases align to TRBD2. V lost 10 bases and J lost 6; bases outside the gene matches: 31. CDR1 and CDR2 (germline): LNHDA, SQIVND (reference sequence). The CDR3 is 22 residues long. The chain's CDR3 is CATRRSSPGTSGLSIPFNEQFF. CDR3 nucleotide sequence: TGTGCCACCCGGAGAAGTAGCCCCGGGACTAGCGGGTTAAGTATCCCCTTCAATGAGCAGTTCTTC.

CDR3: CASSPGLAGYEQYF. The CDR3, as DNA: TGTGCCAGCAGCCCGGGACTAGCGGGCTACGAGCAGTACTTC. The chain carries TRBV4-2 and TRBJ2-7; 12 nucleotides agree with TRBD2. Germline V lookup: CDR1 LGHNA, CDR2 YNFKEQ. The CDR3 is 14 amino acids. The junction had 1 base not matched to a gene; V was cut back by 4 bases and J by 3 bases.

The V and J genes are TRBV18 and TRBJ2-6; maybe TRBD2 (5 bases). Germline lookup yields CDR1 KGHSH and CDR2 LQKENI. V lost 4 bases, J lost 0 bases, and 25 bases lay in between. The CDR3 is made up of 21 amino acids. CDR3 bases: TGTGCCAGCTCACTTACCCCCTTCAGGTCTGGAGGTTACTCTGGGGCCAACGTCCTGACTTTC. It specifies CASSLTPFRSGGYSGANVLTF.

In its sample, this clone was seen many times. Other DNA sequences within the sample encode an identical CDR3. The V gene is TRBV12-3 or TRBV12-4, the J gene TRBJ1-3; D call uncertain. The CDR3 runs to 12 residues. Trimming pared 3 bases from V and 4 bases from J, leaving 4 bases between. The DNA of the CDR3 is TGTGCCAGCAGTTTGGGCGGAAACACCATATATTTT. It specifies CASSLGGNTIYF.

This sequence joins TRBV28 and TRBJ2-7; the match to TRBD2 covers 11 bases. The germline CDR1 and CDR2 sequences are MDHEN and SYDVKM. The junction had 7 bases not matched to a gene; V was cut back by 8 bases and J by 1 base. The CDR3 extends over 15 amino acids. The CDR3 DNA sequence: TGTGCCAGCCAGAGACTAGCGGGGACATCCTACGAGCAGTACTTC. Its translation: CASQRLAGTSYEQYF.

The J gene is TRBJ1-1, the V gene TRBV7-9; D is uncertain. Per the germline V gene, CDR1 is SEHNR and CDR2 is FQNEAQ (reference sequence). The CDR3 consists of 12 residues. The V end lost 5 bases, the J end lost 4 bases, and 8 bases lay between the germline ends. The CDR3 is CASSPPITEAFF. As DNA, the CDR3 is TGTGCCAGCAGCCCCCCTATCACTGAAGCTTTCTTT.

This clone was detected once. The chain recombines TRBV12-5 with TRBJ2-3, with 14 bases matching TRBD2. The CDR3 is made up of 19 amino acids. Trimming cost V 6 bases and J 0 bases; bases outside gene matches: 11. From germline, CDR1 is LGHNT and CDR2 FRNRAP. In DNA, the CDR3 is TGTGCTAGTGGCCAAGCGACTAGCGGGGGGGCCATCAGCACAGATACGCAGTATTTT. It translates to CASGQATSGGAISTDTQYF.

The V call is TRBV5-6, the J call TRBJ2-3; no clear D. Germline CDR1 reads SGHDT; CDR2 reads YYEEEE. The CDR3 is made up of 12 amino acids. The germline V and J ends were trimmed by 4 bases and 3 bases, with 6 bases remaining between them. DNA of the CDR3: TGTGCCAGCAGCCCCGGGACAGATACGCAGTATTTT. Translating it yields CASSPGTDTQYF.

The J gene is TRBJ1-4, the V gene TRBV4-1; D uncertain. The CDR3 is 16 amino acids. Germline CDR1 is MGHRA and CDR2 is YSYEKL. V gave up 2 bases and J gave up 5 bases, with 15 bases separating them. The CDR3 protein is CASSQPPPGSNEKLFF. In nucleotides, the CDR3 is TGCGCCAGCAGCCAACCCCCTCCGGGTTCCAATGAAAAACTGTTTTTT.

The gene calls are TRBV5-6 and TRBJ1-2; D perhaps matches TRBD1 (6 bases). This CDR3 has 14 residues. CDR1 is SGHDT, CDR2 YYEEEE, per germline. The V gene lost 6 bases and the J gene lost 2 bases, with 14 bases spanning the gap. The DNA for the CDR3 is TGTGCCAGCACCCCGGGACAAATGAACTATGGCTACACCTTC. Residues: CASTPGQMNYGYTF.

The V and J genes are TRBV7-6 and TRBJ1-6, with 7 bases matching TRBD1. CDR1 and CDR2 (germline): SGHVS, FNYEAQ. The V gene end was trimmed by 5 bases and the J gene end by 10 bases; junction bases not matched to a gene: 8. The length of the CDR3 is 14 residues. This CDR3 reads CASSPETGSSPLHF. CDR3 nucleotide sequence: TGTGCCAGCAGCCCGGAGACAGGGAGCTCACCCCTCCACTTT.

This clone has a handful of counts. V and J are TRBV11-2 and TRBJ1-5; maybe TRBD1 (6 bases). This CDR3 has 13 residues. With 6 bases removed from V and 7 bases from J, the gap between germline ends came to 13 bases. The germline V gene encodes CDR1 SGHAT and CDR2 FQNNGV. The CDR3 nucleotides read TGTGCCAGCAGTACAGGGATTGGGCAGCCCCAGCATTTT. Translating it yields CASSTGIGQPQHF.

The chain uses TRBV4-2 and TRBJ2-1; D perhaps matches TRBD2 (6 bases). The CDR3 has 17 amino acids. Germline values: CDR1 LGHNA, CDR2 YNFKEQ. The V and J ends lost 0 bases and 8 bases respectively, with 20 bases between them. For the CDR3, the DNA is TGTGCCAGCAGCCAAGATTTCCGACGGGAGTTGTTCTATGAGCAGTTCTTC. This translates into CASSQDFRRELFYEQFF.

V and J are TRBV27 and TRBJ2-5, with D tentatively TRBD1 (6 bases). Germline CDR1 is MNHEY and CDR2 is SMNVEV (reference sequence). Between the trimmed V and J ends, which lost 7 bases and 3 bases, there was a span of 15 bases. CDR3 length equals 14 residues. The DNA of the CDR3 is TGTGCCAGCAAAAAACAACAGGGAAAAGAGACCCAGTACTTC. As protein: CASKKQQGKETQYF.